This note documents a single T cell receptor (beta chain) sequence. What it binds is unknown. This sample was included in a study of cytomegalovirus exposure and HLA in healthy donors. Overall study findings and caveats: With later analysis, a missense DCLRE1C variant became linked to TCR beta V- and J-gene trimming. The classifier was said to identify cytomegalovirus status with high specificity and sensitivity. More clonal expansion characterized HLA-associated TCR beta chains than equally common others in a later analysis.

Use of 60 Vbeta and 13 Jbeta primers characterized the PCR. Clones were read by immunoSEQ multiplex PCR, and TCRdb kept only the in-frame ones, dropping some. The sample has some 140,000 clones; more than 75% are singletons. The CDR3 length is 10 residues. CDR1 DFQATT and CDR2 SNEGSKA come from the germline V gene (reference sequence). V gave up 7 bases and J gave up 16 bases, with 16 bases separating them. The TCR sequence derives from a female donor in good health and CMV-seronegative. Sample: PBMCs. The gene calls are TRBV20-1 and TRBJ1-4; possibly TRBD1 for D (6 bases). The DNA of the CDR3 is TGCAGTGTCAGGCGACAGGAAGAGTTTTTT. This translates into CSVRRQEEFF.